This T cell receptor (beta chain) was retrieved from a study of shared clonotypes between healthy human individuals. This CDR3 has 13 amino acids. The V and J ends lost 2 bases and 6 bases respectively, with 11 bases between them. The germline gives CDR1 SGHDN, CDR2 FVKESK. Sequenced by immunoSEQ multiplex PCR; TCRdb stores in-frame clones only, minus some. The table includes millions of clones, roughly 95% detected once. Sequenced: naive CD4+ T cells sorted from blood. The subset denotes: CD45RA+ positively selected. This TCR came from a man younger than 35 in good health. The chain combines TRBV14 with TRBJ2-7; D gene uncertain. The CDR3 DNA is TGTGCCAGCAGCCAACATCTGGGATTCGAGCAGTACTTC. This translates into CASSQHLGFEQYF.